This TCR beta chain stems from a study of T-cell memory formation after mild COVID-19. Study-level background: TCR clusters showed largely donor specificity. Study conclusions and caveats: In pre-infection memory, a portion of responding clones appeared, which suggested that cross-reactive memory joined.

The V segment lost 3 bases and the J segment 0 bases; nucleotides outside the gene matches: 0. This CDR3 region has 14 residues. Germline CDR1 is SGHKS and CDR2 is YYEKEE (reference sequence). Notes on this clonotype: The antigen is unknown.

In TCRdb, the 5' RACE reads were re-called with MiXCR into one record per CDR3 protein. The sample includes more than 100,000 distinct CDR3 sequences, approximately 5.9% of them seen just once. The specimen sequenced was PBMCs or a T cell subset sorted from them (not recorded which). This chain uses TRBV5-5 with TRBJ1-1; 9 bases fit TRBD1. The sequence was obtained from an adult woman who had mild COVID-19 (a few samples of this study predate the infection). Cell type and time point are not known. The CDR3, as DNA: TGTGCCAGCAGCTGGGACAGGGTGAACACTGAAGCTTTCTTT. It is translated as CASSWDRVNTEAFF.